The clone carrying this T cell receptor (beta chain) was detected ten times or more. The entry originates in a study of T cells in Graves' hyperthyroidism and ophthalmopathy. V was cut by 5 bases and J by 0 bases, with 8 bases left in between. This CDR3 contains 14 residues. Regions amplified from RNA transcripts were the TCR beta CDR3 regions. The HTBI primer set was used in a first-round RT-PCR of the TCR CDR3. MiXCR, run by TCRdb on the multiplex PCR reads, gives a single entry per CDR3 protein. The sample carries about 400,000 distinct CDR3 sequences, under 15% recorded once. The specimen was blood. The sequence came from a man between 18 and 29 years old with Graves' ophthalmopathy. V gene TRBV12-3 or TRBV12-4 combines with J gene TRBJ1-5; D gene unclear. The CDR3 loop is CASSEADSNQPQHF. The CDR3 nucleotides are TGTGCCAGCAGTGAAGCGGATAGCAATCAGCCCCAGCATTTT.